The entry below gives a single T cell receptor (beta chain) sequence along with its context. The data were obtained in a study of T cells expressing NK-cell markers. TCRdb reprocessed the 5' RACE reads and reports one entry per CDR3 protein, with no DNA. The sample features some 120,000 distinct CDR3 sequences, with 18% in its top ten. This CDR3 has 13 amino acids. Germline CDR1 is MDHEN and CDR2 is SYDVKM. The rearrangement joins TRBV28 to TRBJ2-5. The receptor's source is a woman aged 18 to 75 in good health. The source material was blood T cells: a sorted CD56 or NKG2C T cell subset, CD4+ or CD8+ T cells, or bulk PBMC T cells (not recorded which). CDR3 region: CASSLYSEETQYF.